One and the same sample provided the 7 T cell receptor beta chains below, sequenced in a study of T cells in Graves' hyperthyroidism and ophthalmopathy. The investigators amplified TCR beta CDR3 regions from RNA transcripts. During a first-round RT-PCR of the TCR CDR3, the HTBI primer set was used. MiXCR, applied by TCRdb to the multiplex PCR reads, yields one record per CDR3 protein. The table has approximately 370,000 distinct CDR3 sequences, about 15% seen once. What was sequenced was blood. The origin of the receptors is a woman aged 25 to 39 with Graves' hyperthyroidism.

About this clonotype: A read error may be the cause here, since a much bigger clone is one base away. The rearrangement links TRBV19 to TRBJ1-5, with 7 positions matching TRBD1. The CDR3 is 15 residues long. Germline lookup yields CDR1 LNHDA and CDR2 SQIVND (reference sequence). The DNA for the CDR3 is TGTGCCAGTAGTAGAGCCTCAGGGGGGGGTCAGTCCCAGCATTTT. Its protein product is CASSRASGGGQSQHF. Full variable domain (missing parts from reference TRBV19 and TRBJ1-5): DGGITQSPKYLFRKEGQNVTLSCEQNLNHDAMYWYRQDPGQGLRLIYYSQIVNDFQKGDIAEGYSVSREKKESFPLTVTSAQKNPTAFYLCASSRASGGGQSQHFGDGTRLSIL.

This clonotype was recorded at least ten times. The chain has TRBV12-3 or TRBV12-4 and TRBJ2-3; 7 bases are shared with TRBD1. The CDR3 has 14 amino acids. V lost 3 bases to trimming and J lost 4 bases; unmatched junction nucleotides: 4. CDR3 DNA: TGTGCCAGCAGTTTCGGGACAGCGCCAGATACGCAGTATTTT. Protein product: CASSFGTAPDTQYF.

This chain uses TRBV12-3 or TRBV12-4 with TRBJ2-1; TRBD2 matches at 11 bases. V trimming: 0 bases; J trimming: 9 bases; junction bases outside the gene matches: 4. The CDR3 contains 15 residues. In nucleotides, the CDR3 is TGTGCCAGCAGTTTAGCTTCTAGCGGGAGGATTGAGCAGTTCTTC. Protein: CASSLASSGRIEQFF.

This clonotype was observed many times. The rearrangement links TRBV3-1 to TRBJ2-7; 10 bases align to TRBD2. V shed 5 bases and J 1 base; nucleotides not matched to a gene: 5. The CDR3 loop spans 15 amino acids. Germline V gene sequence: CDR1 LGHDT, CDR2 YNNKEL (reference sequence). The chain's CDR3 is CASSSASGGSYEQYF. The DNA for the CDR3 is TGTGCCAGCAGCTCCGCTAGCGGGGGATCCTACGAGCAGTACTTC.

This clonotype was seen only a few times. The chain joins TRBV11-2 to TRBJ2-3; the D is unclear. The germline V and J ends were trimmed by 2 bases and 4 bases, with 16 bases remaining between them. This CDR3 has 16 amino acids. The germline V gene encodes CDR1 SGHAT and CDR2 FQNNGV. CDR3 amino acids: CASSLLSPGVADTQYF. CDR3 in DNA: TGTGCCAGCAGCTTACTATCTCCCGGAGTGGCAGATACGCAGTATTTT.

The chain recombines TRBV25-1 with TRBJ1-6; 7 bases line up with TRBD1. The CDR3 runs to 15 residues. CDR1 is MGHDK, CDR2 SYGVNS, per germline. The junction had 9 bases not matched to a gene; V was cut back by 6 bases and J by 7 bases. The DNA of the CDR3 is TGTGCCAGCAGCAGTGACAGGGTCGGGAATTCACCCCTCCACTTT. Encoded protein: CASSSDRVGNSPLHF.

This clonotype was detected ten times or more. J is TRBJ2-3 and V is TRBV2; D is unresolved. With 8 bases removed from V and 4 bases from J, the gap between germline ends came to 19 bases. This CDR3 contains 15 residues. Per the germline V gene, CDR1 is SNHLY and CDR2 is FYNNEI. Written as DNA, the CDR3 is TGTGCCAGCCATAAAGGACCCGGAGTCGCAGATACGCAGTATTTT. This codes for CASHKGPGVADTQYF.